This is a list of T cell receptor beta chains from one sample in a study of T cells in Graves' hyperthyroidism and ophthalmopathy. TCRdb called the multiplex PCR reads again in MiXCR, with one record for every CDR3 protein. The sample consists of under 700,000 distinct CDR3 sequences, about 45% of them appearing once. Sequencing was done on a sample of peripheral blood or thyroid tissue (not recorded which). The receptors were sampled from a woman aged 18 to 35 with Graves' hyperthyroidism. CDR3s include the opening cysteine and the closing phenylalanine or tryptophan. A D gene is named only where the DNA matches it firmly. Part of the rows lack a size; the others show once, few, many or a class for expanded clones.

d_call	clone_size	v_call	j_call	cdr3_nt	cdr3_aa
-	-	TRBV7-9	TRBJ1-3	TGCGCCAGCAGCCACGGGGGGGACGGCTCTGGAAACACCATATATTTT	CASSHGGDGSGNTIYF
TRBD1	few	TRBV2	TRBJ1-2	TGTGCCAGCAGTTTTCGAGGACAGGGGCTCCGCTATGGCTACACCTTC	CASSFRGQGLRYGYTF
-	many	TRBV24-1	TRBJ1-1	TGTGCCACGTATTTAGGCCATACTGCTTGGAACACTGAAGCTTTCTTT	CATYLGHTAWNTEAFF
-	-	TRBV7-8	TRBJ2-7	TGTGCCCGCACCACCCGTCGGGAGAACGAGCAGTACTTC	CARTTRRENEQYF
-	-	TRBV14	TRBJ1-2	TGTGCCAGCTCATCCCAGGTCCGGCCCACCACGGAGGGCTACACCTTC	CASSSQVRPTTEGYTF
TRBD1	few	TRBV7-4	TRBJ1-1	TGTGCCAGCAGCTTATTACCAGGGGGGGACACTGAAGCTTTCTTT	CASSLLPGGDTEAFF
-	many	TRBV15	TRBJ1-1	TGTGCCACCAGCAGACCTACAGGTTTCACTGAAGCTTTCTTT	CATSRPTGFTEAFF
-	-	TRBV14	TRBJ1-2	TGTGCCAGCAGCCAAGAGGGCAGGGGAGGCTATGGCTACACCTTC	CASSQEGRGGYGYTF
TRBD1	many	TRBV7-2	TRBJ1-2	TGTGCCAGCAGCCCACGACAGGGGGACTATGGCTACACCTTC	CASSPRQGDYGYTF
TRBD2	few	TRBV7-2	TRBJ2-7	TGTGCCAGCAGTTCCAGCGGGGGTAGCTCCTACGAGCAGTACTTC	CASSSSGGSSYEQYF
-	-	TRBV14	TRBJ2-5	TGTGCCAGCAGCCGGAACAGGGAAGGTAGAACGGAGACCCAGTACTTC	CASSRNREGRTETQYF
-	-	TRBV7-3	TRBJ2-7	TGTGCCAGCAGCTTATCCTCGACAGGCTCCTACGAGCAGTACTTC	CASSLSSTGSYEQYF
-	few	TRBV7-2	TRBJ2-7	TGTGCCAGCCGCGGGACGACCGTCGCCGAGCAGTACTTC	CASRGTTVAEQYF